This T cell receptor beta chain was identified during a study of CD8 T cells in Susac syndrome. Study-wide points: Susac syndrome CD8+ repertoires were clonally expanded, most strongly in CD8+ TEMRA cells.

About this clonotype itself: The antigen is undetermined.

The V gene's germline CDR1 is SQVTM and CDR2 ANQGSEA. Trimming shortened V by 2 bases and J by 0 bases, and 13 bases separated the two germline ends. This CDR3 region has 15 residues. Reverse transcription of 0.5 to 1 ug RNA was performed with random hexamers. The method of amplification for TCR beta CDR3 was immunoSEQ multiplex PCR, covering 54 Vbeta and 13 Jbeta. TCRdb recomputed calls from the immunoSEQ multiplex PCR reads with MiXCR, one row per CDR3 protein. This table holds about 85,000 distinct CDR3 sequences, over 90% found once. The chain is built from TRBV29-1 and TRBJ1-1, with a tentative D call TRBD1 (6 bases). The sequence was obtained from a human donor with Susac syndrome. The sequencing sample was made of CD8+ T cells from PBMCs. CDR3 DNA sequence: TGCAGCGTTGAATTGGGACATCTCATGAACACTGAAGCTTTCTTT. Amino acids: CSVELGHLMNTEAFF.